These T cell receptor beta chains were read from a single sample in a study of PD-1 blockade in classical Hodgkin lymphoma. Generated by immunoSEQ multiplex PCR, the TCRdb table keeps only in-frame clones and is missing some. The sample holds approximately 99,000 clones, approximately 80% seen once. The sample consisted of peripheral blood mononuclear cells (PBMCs), taken before the second cycle of nivolumab. The receptors originated from a human donor with classical Hodgkin lymphoma. Each CDR3 is given with its conserved first and last residue. D genes are given only for firm matches. Not all rows give a size; the values are once, few, many and, for expanded clones, a class.

-	TRBV5-5	TRBJ1-4	-	CASSFERGREHEKLFF	TGTGCCAGCAGCTTTGAGCGGGGCAGGGAGCATGAAAAACTGTTTTTT
-	TRBV9	TRBJ2-2	-	CASSVTGVNTGELFF	TGTGCCAGCAGCGTAACGGGGGTTAACACCGGGGAGCTGTTTTTT
-	TRBV5-8	TRBJ2-3	-	CASSLEGGSTDTQYF	TGTGCCAGCAGCTTGGAAGGGGGATCCACAGATACGCAGTATTTT
TRBD2	TRBV10-3	TRBJ2-1	-	CAISESLAGGLREQFF	TGTGCCATCAGTGAGTCTCTAGCGGGAGGGCTTAGGGAGCAGTTCTTC
-	TRBV11-2	TRBJ1-1	-	CASSFGRRGGGDTEAFF	TGTGCCAGCAGCTTTGGGCGTCGCGGGGGCGGGGACACTGAAGCTTTCTTT
TRBD1	TRBV18	TRBJ1-2	-	CASSPPATGPGYTF	TGTGCCAGCTCACCACCCGCGACAGGGCCTGGCTACACCTTC
-	TRBV7-9	TRBJ1-1	-	CASSSDGGYTEAFF	TGTGCCAGCAGCTCCGACGGAGGGTACACTGAAGCTTTCTTT
-	TRBV7-8	TRBJ2-1	medium-sized	CASSLAQRVRSYNEQFF	TGTGCCAGCAGCTTAGCGCAGCGGGTGAGGTCCTACAATGAGCAGTTCTTC
TRBD1	TRBV13	TRBJ2-7	-	CASSWTVGTGGHEQYF	TGTGCCAGCAGCTGGACCGTCGGGACAGGGGGCCACGAGCAGTACTTC
-	TRBV7-3	TRBJ2-3	-	CASSRAGAFSDTQYF	TGTGCCAGCAGCCGCGCGGGGGCATTTTCAGATACGCAGTATTTT
-	TRBV2	TRBJ1-2	many	CASSGWYGDSHGYTF	TGTGCCAGCAGTGGTTGGTACGGAGATAGTCATGGCTACACCTTC
TRBD2	TRBV30	TRBJ2-1	-	CAPGTSGSNEQFF	TGTGCGCCCGGGACTAGCGGGAGTAATGAGCAGTTCTTC
-	TRBV4-1	TRBJ1-1	few	CASSQYPGSPLGTEAFF	TGCGCCAGCAGCCAGTATCCCGGGTCGCCTCTGGGCACTGAAGCTTTCTTT
TRBD2	TRBV13	TRBJ2-7	-	CASSAFSGRVYEQYF	TGTGCCAGCAGCGCGTTTAGCGGGAGGGTGTACGAGCAGTACTTC
-	TRBV5-4	TRBJ2-5	once	CASSLGGNQETQYF	TGTGCCAGCAGCTTAGGGGGAAACCAAGAGACCCAGTACTTC
TRBD1	TRBV5-1	TRBJ2-7	-	CASSLGSGQPYEQYF	TGCGCCAGCAGCTTGGGGTCGGGACAGCCTTACGAGCAGTACTTC
-	TRBV29-1	TRBJ2-7	-	CSVGGHPSEQYF	TGCAGCGTCGGGGGACACCCCTCGGAGCAGTACTTC
TRBD2	TRBV6-1	TRBJ2-3	-	CASSEAPLAGGPDTQYF	TGTGCCAGCAGTGAAGCACCCCTAGCGGGAGGGCCAGATACGCAGTATTTT
TRBD1	TRBV30	TRBJ2-3	-	CAWSFGQGADTQYF	TGTGCCTGGAGTTTTGGGCAGGGGGCAGATACGCAGTATTTT
TRBD1	TRBV19	TRBJ1-1	-	CASSIRGPLAEAFF	TGTGCCAGTAGTATCAGGGGGCCGTTGGCTGAAGCTTTCTTT
-	TRBV27	TRBJ1-2	few	CASRRQPSYGYTF	TGTGCCAGCAGAAGACAGCCCTCCTATGGCTACACCTTC
-	TRBV7-2	TRBJ2-1	-	CASSLERNEQFF	TGTGCCAGCAGCTTAGAAAGGAATGAGCAGTTCTTC
-	TRBV2	TRBJ2-7	-	CASSTYYEQYF	TGTGCCAGCAGTACCTACTACGAGCAGTACTTC
-	TRBV6-6	TRBJ2-5	-	CASSLERKETQYF	TGTGCCAGCAGTTTGGAGCGAAAAGAGACCCAGTACTTC
TRBD2	TRBV5-1	TRBJ2-1	-	CASSWPHSGIAYNEQFF	TGCGCCAGCAGCTGGCCTCACAGCGGGATCGCATACAATGAGCAGTTCTTC
-	TRBV27	TRBJ1-1	few	CASSFSAGYTEAFF	TGTGCCAGCAGTTTCAGCGCTGGGTACACTGAAGCTTTCTTT
-	TRBV2	TRBJ2-2	-	CASRSTGLGTGELFF	TGTGCCAGCAGGTCGACAGGTTTGGGGACCGGGGAGCTGTTTTTT
-	TRBV4-3	TRBJ1-5	-	CASSQESGAGQPQHF	TGCGCCAGCAGCCAAGAATCCGGGGCCGGTCAGCCCCAGCATTTT
TRBD1	TRBV9	TRBJ2-3	-	CASSVQQGGTDTQYF	TGTGCCAGCAGCGTACAGCAGGGGGGCACAGATACGCAGTATTTT
TRBD2	TRBV27	TRBJ2-5	-	CASSRGLAGEAQETQYF	TGTGCCAGCAGTCGAGGACTAGCGGGAGAGGCACAAGAGACCCAGTACTTC